Shown below are 31 T cell receptor beta chains from a single sample sequenced in a study of T cells in Graves' hyperthyroidism and ophthalmopathy. The source material, RNA transcripts, was used to amplify TCR beta CDR3 regions. The study used the HTBI primer set for a first-round RT-PCR of the TCR CDR3. TCRdb passed the multiplex PCR reads through MiXCR, listing each CDR3 protein once. The sample carries roughly 400,000 distinct CDR3 sequences, roughly 25% recorded once. Sequences were obtained from blood. Source of these receptors: a man aged 50-60 years with Graves' hyperthyroidism.

This rearrangement joins TRBV29-1 to TRBJ2-1, with D unclear. Germline V gives CDR1 SQVTM, CDR2 ANQGSEA. V was clipped by 3 bases and J by 9 bases, with 18 bases between them. This CDR3 spans 14 amino acids. The CDR3 DNA reads TGCAGCGTTGAGAAGATTCCGTCGGCAGTTGAGCAGTTCTTC. Encoded protein: CSVEKIPSAVEQFF.

The gene calls are TRBV6-1 and TRBJ2-7; D is possibly TRBD2 (5 bases). Per germline, CDR1 MNHNS and CDR2 SASEGT. Between the trimmed V and J ends, which lost 2 bases and 1 base, there was a span of 12 bases. This CDR3 spans 15 amino acids. CDR3 amino acids: CASSERVATSYEQYF. CDR3 DNA sequence: TGTGCCAGCAGTGAAAGAGTAGCGACTTCCTACGAGCAGTACTTC.

This clonotype was seen repeatedly, ten times or more. The chain links TRBV5-1 to TRBJ2-1, with TRBD2 as a possible D gene (5 bases). This CDR3 region has 16 residues. The V end lost 3 bases, the J end lost 6 bases, and 19 bases lay between the germline ends. Germline lookup yields CDR1 SGHRS and CDR2 YFSETQ. The CDR3 bases are TGCGCCAGCAGCTCGCGTACTAGGGCCGGGGTCAATGAGCAGTTCTTC. Its protein is CASSSRTRAGVNEQFF.

This clonotype has only a few counts. The chain joins TRBV12-3 or TRBV12-4 to TRBJ2-1, with 10 nucleotides matching TRBD1. The CDR3 length is 16 residues. V lost 6 bases and J lost 5; bases outside the gene matches: 10. CDR3 nucleotide sequence: TGTGCCAGCAGCTGGACAGGGGGACGGTTGAACAATGAGCAGTTCTTC. Protein sequence: CASSWTGGRLNNEQFF.

As concerns this clonotype: A read error is likely, as this CDR3 ends without the conserved phenylalanine or tryptophan. The chain has TRBV7-3 and TRBJ2-1, with D unresolved. V was shortened by 5 bases and J by 6 bases, with 11 bases between the two germline ends. The length of the CDR3 is 13 residues. Germline loops: CDR1 SGHTA, CDR2 FQGTGA. The CDR3 DNA follows: TGTGCCAGCAGCACCGGTAGCCGCAATGAGCAGTTCCTC. Protein: CASSTGSRNEQFL.

This clonotype came up many times. The chain combines TRBV28 with TRBJ2-7; 10 bases are shared with TRBD1. Germline CDR1 and CDR2: MDHEN and SYDVKM. The V segment lost 6 bases and the J segment 4 bases; nucleotides outside the gene matches: 6. The CDR3 is 14 residues long. Written as DNA, the CDR3 is TGTGCCAGCAGAAGACAGGGGGCAAGGTACGAGCAGTACTTC. Translating it yields CASRRQGARYEQYF.

The V call is TRBV19, the J call TRBJ1-5; no clear D. Deletions cut 3 bases from V and 5 bases from J, with 8 bases between. The germline gives CDR1 LNHDA, CDR2 SQIVND (reference sequence). The CDR3 sequence is 13 residues long. The CDR3 region has the DNA TGTGCCAGTAGTATCGGGAGGGATCAGCCCCAGCATTTT. Residues: CASSIGRDQPQHF.

This clonotype was seen ten or more times. This rearrangement joins TRBV6-1 to TRBJ2-7; D is undetermined. This CDR3 is built from 14 residues. Trimming pared 4 bases from V and 3 bases from J, leaving 13 bases between. CDR1 is MNHNS, CDR2 SASEGT, per germline. CDR3 residues: CASSARDGNYEQYF. CDR3 bases: TGTGCCAGCAGTGCACGTGACGGAAACTACGAGCAGTACTTC.

In its sample, this clonotype was seen a few times. The chain joins TRBV11-3 to TRBJ2-1; 12 nucleotides align to TRBD2. V was pared by 3 bases and J by 8 bases, with 5 bases of the junction left unmatched. Germline V gene sequence: CDR1 SGHNT, CDR2 YENEEA. The CDR3 is 15 residues long. The CDR3 sequence is CASSFTSGRFYEQFF. The CDR3, as DNA: TGTGCCAGCAGCTTCACTAGCGGGAGGTTTTATGAGCAGTTCTTC. Looking up the rest from reference TRBV11-3 and TRBJ2-1 gives the full variable domain: EAGVVQSPRYKIIEKKQPVAFWCNPISGHNTLYWYLQNLGQGPELLIRYENEEAVDDSQLPKDRFSAERLKGVDSTLKIQPAELGDSAVYLCASSFTSGRFYEQFFGPGTRLTVL.

The chain combines TRBV6-2 or TRBV6-3 with TRBJ1-5; weak D call: TRBD1 (6 bases). Germline assignment: CDR1 MNHEY and CDR2 SVGEGT. Trimming pared 2 bases from V and 3 bases from J, leaving 8 bases between. This CDR3 is built from 14 residues. The CDR3 is CASSYGTINQPQHF. The CDR3 DNA reads TGTGCCAGCAGTTACGGGACAATCAATCAGCCCCAGCATTTT.

The genes are TRBV10-2 and TRBJ2-1; 9 bases map to TRBD2. The CDR3 runs 16 residues. Germline CDR1 WSHSY, CDR2 SAAADI. V trimming: 0 bases; J trimming: 9 bases; junction bases outside the gene matches: 9. CDR3 sequence (DNA): TGCGCCAGCAGTGAGTCTAGCGGGAGACGGTGGATTGAGCAGTTCTTC. It translates to CASSESSGRRWIEQFF.

This clonotype turned up a few times. The chain has TRBV20-1 and TRBJ2-3; tentatively, D is TRBD1 or TRBD2 (6 bases each). V lost 3 bases and J 4 bases, leaving 11 bases between the germline ends. The CDR3 has 13 amino acids. Germline-derived CDR1 and CDR2 are DFQATT and SNEGSKA (reference sequence). CDR3 amino acids: CSARGGGADTQYF. CDR3 sequence (DNA): TGCAGTGCTAGGGGGGGCGGGGCAGATACGCAGTATTTT.

The table lists this clonotype with many counts. This sequence joins TRBV7-2 and TRBJ2-5; TRBD2 is a possible D gene (5 bases). Germline CDR1 SGHTA, CDR2 FQGNSA. CDR3 length equals 15 residues. The ends were cut back, 5 bases at V and 2 bases at J, with 15 bases in the middle. The CDR3 DNA reads as TGTGCCAGCAGCCCCCGGGGTAGCGCGCAAGAGACCCAGTACTTC. As protein: CASSPRGSAQETQYF. Drawing the rest from reference TRBV7-2 and TRBJ2-5, the complete variable domain is GAGVSQSPSNKVTEKGKDVELRCDPISGHTALYWYRQSLGQGLEFLIYFQGNSAPDKSGLPSDRFSAERTGGSVSTLTIQRTQQEDSAVYLCASSPRGSAQETQYFGPGTRLLVL.

V gene TRBV20-1 combines with J gene TRBJ2-3; 7 bases fit TRBD2. The CDR3 extends over 15 amino acids. J was trimmed by 0 bases and V by 2 bases; bases with no gene match: 5. Germline lookup yields CDR1 DFQATT and CDR2 SNEGSKA (reference sequence). This CDR3 reads CSARLAVLSTDTQYF. The CDR3 DNA reads TGCAGTGCTAGACTAGCGGTACTTAGCACAGATACGCAGTATTTT.

The chain combines TRBV20-1 with TRBJ1-1; 8 nucleotides agree with TRBD1. CDR1 is DFQATT, CDR2 SNEGSKA, per germline (reference sequence). V lost 6 bases, J lost 7 bases, and 10 bases stayed unmatched. The CDR3 runs to 13 residues. The CDR3 protein is CSATSITGGEAFF. CDR3 DNA sequence: TGCAGTGCAACGTCTATTACAGGGGGTGAAGCTTTCTTT.

In this sample, this clonotype turned up many times. The chain carries TRBV18 and TRBJ2-4; D not certain. V lost 3 bases, J lost 1 base, and 7 bases lay in between. Germline lookup yields CDR1 KGHSH and CDR2 LQKENI. The CDR3 length is 14 residues. The CDR3 coding sequence is TGTGCCAGCTCACCGGACGGCGCCAAAAACATTCAGTACTTC. Residues: CASSPDGAKNIQYF.

The gene calls are TRBV13 and TRBJ1-2; TRBD1 is a possible D gene (5 bases). The V end was cut by 5 bases, the J end by 6 bases, with 13 bases between. Germline loops: CDR1 PRHDT, CDR2 FYEKMQ (reference sequence). This CDR3 contains 13 residues. The DNA of the CDR3 is TGTGCCAGCAGCAGGCTGGGGGAGGATGGCTACACCTTC. It is translated as CASSRLGEDGYTF.

The genes are TRBV9 and TRBJ2-7, with 8 bases matching TRBD2. J gave up 3 bases and V 0 bases, and 8 bases lay outside the gene matches. The germline V gene has CDR1 SGDLS and CDR2 YYNGEE. This CDR3 comprises 16 residues. The CDR3 protein is CASSVDGTSGNYEQYF. The CDR3 nucleotides read TGTGCCAGCAGCGTAGACGGGACTAGTGGAAACTACGAGCAGTACTTC.

This clonotype turned up a few times. The genes are TRBV25-1 and TRBJ2-1; 7 nucleotides match TRBD2. The CDR3 is 14 amino acids. Trimming removed 10 bases from V and 0 bases from J; junction bases left unmatched: 6. Germline V gene data show CDR1 as MGHDK and CDR2 as SYGVNS. CDR3 in DNA: TGTGCCACCGGAATAGCGGGCTCCTACAATGAGCAGTTCTTC. Protein: CATGIAGSYNEQFF.

This chain links TRBV27 with TRBJ2-4, with TRBD1 identical over 7 bases. CDR1 is MNHEY and CDR2 is SMNVEV in the germline V gene (reference sequence). The CDR3 spans 19 residues. V dropped 6 bases and J dropped 0; count of bases not matched to a gene: 17. CDR3 protein: CASSPTPLPDRVAKNIQYF. The DNA of the CDR3 is TGTGCCAGCAGCCCTACCCCCCTCCCCGACAGGGTAGCCAAAAACATTCAGTACTTC.

This clonotype was seen more than once but under ten times. This chain connects TRBV5-1 to TRBJ1-1, with D tentatively TRBD1 (6 bases). The V gene lost 2 bases and the J gene lost 3 bases, with 14 bases spanning the gap. CDR3 size: 15 residues. Germline V gene sequence: CDR1 SGHRS, CDR2 YFSETQ. The DNA for the CDR3 is TGCGCCAGCAGCTTACGGACCTCAGGGGACACTGAAGCTTTCTTT. It yields the protein CASSLRTSGDTEAFF.

In its sample, this clonotype was seen once. The gene calls are TRBV5-5 and TRBJ2-5; D unresolved. The V and J ends lost 2 bases and 5 bases respectively, with 13 bases between them. Germline V gene lookup returns CDR1 SGHKS and CDR2 YYEKEE (reference sequence). The CDR3 has 14 amino acids. CDR3 residues: CASSLEVFGETQYF. CDR3 nucleotides: TGTGCCAGCAGCTTAGAAGTATTCGGGGAGACCCAGTACTTC.

There are a few counts of this clonotype. The chain links TRBV18 to TRBJ1-1; D uncertain. Trimming removed 6 bases at V and 4 bases at J, with 12 bases between. This CDR3 is 13 amino acids long. The germline gives CDR1 KGHSH, CDR2 LQKENI. CDR3 DNA sequence: TGTGCCAGCTCTCAGACATTATCCACTGAAGCTTTCTTT. Translating gives CASSQTLSTEAFF.

The chain links TRBV19 to TRBJ2-5; 12 nucleotides agree with TRBD2. The V segment lost 6 bases and the J segment 5 bases; nucleotides outside the gene matches: 4. CDR3 length: 14 amino acids. In germline, CDR1 is LNHDA, CDR2 SQIVND (reference sequence). CDR3 DNA: TGTGCCAGTAGGACTAGCGGGAGTTCGGAGACCCAGTACTTC. Encoded protein: CASRTSGSSETQYF.

This clonotype has a single count. This sequence may be a read error, since a much larger clone differs from it by one base. The chain combines TRBV29-1 with TRBJ1-1; no clear D. The V gene lost 6 bases and the J gene lost 0 bases, with 11 bases spanning the gap. The CDR3 covers 13 residues. CDR1 and CDR2 from the germline V gene are SQVTM and ANQGSEA. CDR3 sequence: CSVLRLLNTEAFF. DNA for the CDR3: TGCAGCGTCCTCAGGCTCCTGAACACTGAAGCTTTCTTT.

This clonotype has ten or more counts. V gene TRBV27 combines with J gene TRBJ2-3; D possibly corresponds to TRBD2 (5 bases). CDR1 and CDR2 (germline): MNHEY, SMNVEV (reference sequence). Trimming cost V 5 bases and J 8 bases, with 14 bases left between them. The CDR3 is 13 residues long. CDR3 protein: CASSPIGVGTQYF. The CDR3, as DNA: TGTGCCAGCAGTCCCATCGGGGTGGGTACGCAGTATTTT.

In its sample, this clonotype was seen a few times. The chain combines TRBV7-9 with TRBJ2-1; the D gene is possibly TRBD2 (6 bases). The germline V gene encodes CDR1 SEHNR and CDR2 FQNEAQ (reference sequence). The V gene lost 5 bases and the J gene lost 5 bases, with 16 bases spanning the gap. The CDR3 consists of 15 residues. The CDR3 DNA reads as TGTGCCAGCAGCGCGGACCCCTGGAGGGACAATGAGCAGTTCTTC. This codes for CASSADPWRDNEQFF.

This clonotype showed up just once. The chain recombines TRBV7-3 with TRBJ2-1, with D possibly TRBD2 on 6 matching bases. The germline V gene has CDR1 SGHTA and CDR2 FQGTGA. This CDR3 contains 15 residues. V lost 5 bases to trimming and J lost 5 bases, with 16 bases between them. CDR3 DNA sequence: TGTGCCAGCAGCCAAGCGGAGGACTATGACAATGAGCAGTTCTTC. As protein: CASSQAEDYDNEQFF.

In this sample, this clonotype turned up many times. V gene TRBV11-3 combines with J gene TRBJ2-1; 7 bases match TRBD2. This CDR3 is 21 amino acids long. V was pared by 0 bases and J by 4 bases, with 21 bases of the junction left unmatched. Germline values: CDR1 SGHNT, CDR2 YENEEA. The CDR3 is CASSLDGLSGSGLVRYNEQFF. The DNA of the CDR3 is TGTGCCAGCAGCTTAGATGGGCTTTCGGGTAGCGGGCTAGTCCGATACAATGAGCAGTTCTTC.

This chain connects TRBV7-9 to TRBJ2-7, with TRBD1 as a possible D gene (6 bases). V was shortened by 4 bases and J by 7 bases, with 17 bases between the two germline ends. CDR1 SEHNR and CDR2 FQNEAQ come from the germline V gene (reference sequence). The CDR3 runs to 14 residues. CDR3 amino acids: CASSSPAGVGEQYF. The CDR3 DNA sequence: TGTGCCAGCAGCTCCCCAGCAGGGGTGGGTGAGCAGTACTTC.

This clonotype was counted many times. The chain couples TRBV28 to TRBJ2-7; 14 nucleotides match TRBD2. This CDR3 is built from 16 residues. The V and J ends lost 5 bases and 4 bases, in that order; junction bases with no gene match: 7. Germline CDR1 and CDR2: MDHEN and SYDVKM. Here the CDR3 reads CASSTRTSGRWYEQYF. For the CDR3, the DNA is TGTGCCAGCAGTACCCGGACTAGCGGGAGGTGGTACGAGCAGTACTTC.